This TCR beta chain originates from a study of long-term antiretroviral therapy in people with HIV. At survey level, the immunoSEQ assay was run in its v3.0 version. TCRdb's copy holds only in-frame clones and misses some; the assay was immunoSEQ multiplex PCR. Of around 13,000 clones detected, over 60% appear once; the ten largest clones hold about 20%. The junction had 4 bases not matched to a gene; V was cut back by 5 bases and J by 3 bases. The CDR3 spans 13 residues. The germline V gene encodes CDR1 SGHNT and CDR2 YENEEA. The TCR sequence derives from a woman in her thirties or forties with HIV. The V call is TRBV11-3, the J call TRBJ2-7; 7 bases line up with TRBD1. The sequencing here drew on unsorted PBMCs, taken 0.5 years before starting antiretroviral therapy. CDR3: CASSGRDSYEQYF. CDR3 coding DNA: TGTGCCAGCAGCGGCCGGGACAGCTACGAGCAGTACTTC. Looking up the rest from reference TRBV11-3 and TRBJ2-7 gives the full variable domain: EAGVVQSPRYKIIEKKQPVAFWCNPISGHNTLYWYLQNLGQGPELLIRYENEEAVDDSQLPKDRFSAERLKGVDSTLKIQPAELGDSAVYLCASSGRDSYEQYFGPGTRLTVT.